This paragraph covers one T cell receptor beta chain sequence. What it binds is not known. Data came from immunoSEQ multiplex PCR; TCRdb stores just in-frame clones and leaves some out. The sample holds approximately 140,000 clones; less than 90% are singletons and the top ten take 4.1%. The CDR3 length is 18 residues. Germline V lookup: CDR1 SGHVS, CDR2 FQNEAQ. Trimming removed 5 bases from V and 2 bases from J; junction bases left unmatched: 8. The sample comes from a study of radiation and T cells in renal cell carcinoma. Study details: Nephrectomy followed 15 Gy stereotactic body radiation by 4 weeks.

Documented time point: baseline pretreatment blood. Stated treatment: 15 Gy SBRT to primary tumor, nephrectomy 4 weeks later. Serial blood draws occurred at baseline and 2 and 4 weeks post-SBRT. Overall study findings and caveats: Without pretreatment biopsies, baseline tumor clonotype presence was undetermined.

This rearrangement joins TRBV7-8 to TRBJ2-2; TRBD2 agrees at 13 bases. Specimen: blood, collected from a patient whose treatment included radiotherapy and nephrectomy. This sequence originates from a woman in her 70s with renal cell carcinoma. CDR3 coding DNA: TGTGCCAGCAGCCTCCGGACTAGCGGGGGCCATAACACCGGGGAGCTGTTTTTT. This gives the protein CASSLRTSGGHNTGELFF.